The T cell receptor beta chain described here comes from a study of blood T cell repertoires in COVID-19. The CDR3 has 13 residues. Trimming took 10 bases from V and 4 from J; bases not matched to a gene: 7. Original handling: Reference gene primers were amplified, and this amplification served to estimate nucleated cell counts. The protocol was immunoSEQ multiplex PCR, while the TCRdb copy is restricted to in-frame clones and leaves out a portion. The V and J calls and clone size come from that table; D and trimming were worked out from the DNA. The sample carries around 23,000 clones, about four fifths recorded once.

The source is a human donor in a cohort sampled during active COVID-19. Material for sequencing was peripheral blood. The chain combines TRBV12-3 or TRBV12-4 with TRBJ1-1; TRBD1 aligns across 9 bases. For the CDR3, the DNA is TGTGCCATCACAGGGGGCCGCGTCACTGAAGCTTTCTTT. It codes for CAITGGRVTEAFF.